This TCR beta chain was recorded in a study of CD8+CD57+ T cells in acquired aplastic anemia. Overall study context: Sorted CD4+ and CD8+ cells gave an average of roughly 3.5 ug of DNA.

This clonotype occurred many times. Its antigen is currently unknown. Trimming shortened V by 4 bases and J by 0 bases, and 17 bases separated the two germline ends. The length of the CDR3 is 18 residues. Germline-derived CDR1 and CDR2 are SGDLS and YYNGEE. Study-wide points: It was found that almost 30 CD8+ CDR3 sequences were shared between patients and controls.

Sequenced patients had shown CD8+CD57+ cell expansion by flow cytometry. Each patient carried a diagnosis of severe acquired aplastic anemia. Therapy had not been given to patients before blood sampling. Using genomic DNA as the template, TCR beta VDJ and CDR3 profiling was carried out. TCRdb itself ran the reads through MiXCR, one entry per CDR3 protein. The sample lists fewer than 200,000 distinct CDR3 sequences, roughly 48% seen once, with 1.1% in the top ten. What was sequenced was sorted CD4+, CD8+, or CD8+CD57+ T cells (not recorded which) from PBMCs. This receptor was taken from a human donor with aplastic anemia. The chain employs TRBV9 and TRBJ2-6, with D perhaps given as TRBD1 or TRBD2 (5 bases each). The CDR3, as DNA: TGTGCCAGCAGCCCGGGGATGGGACGGGTCTCTGGGGCCAACGTCCTGACTTTC. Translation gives CASSPGMGRVSGANVLTF.